This passage covers 24 T cell receptor beta chains from one sample sequenced in a study of OX40 agonist ivuxolimab in advanced cancers. Generated by immunoSEQ multiplex PCR, the TCRdb table keeps only in-frame clones and is missing some. The data contain 45,000 to 65,000 clones, roughly 80% of them singletons. The material was CD4+ or CD8+ T cells sorted from blood, obtained in a trial of the OX40 agonist ivuxolimab. The receptor source for this set is an adult with an advanced solid tumor such as melanoma, head and neck, liver or kidney cancer.

The chain combines TRBV7-6 with TRBJ2-5; 9 nucleotides match TRBD2. The CDR3 extends over 16 amino acids. J lost 1 base, V lost 5 bases, and 8 bases had no gene match. Germline loops: CDR1 SGHVS, CDR2 FNYEAQ. The CDR3 coding sequence is TGTGCCAGCAGCCAAGCCACTAGCGGGTCCCAAGAGACCCAGTACTTC. Translated, it gives CASSQATSGSQETQYF.

The CDR3 is CASSPRGAVTGELFF. CDR3 DNA sequence: TGTGCCAGCAGCCCCCGGGGGGCGGTCACCGGGGAGCTGTTTTTT. This sequence joins TRBV7-2 and TRBJ2-2; TRBD2 is a possible D gene (7 bases). With 5 bases removed from V and 4 bases from J, the gap between germline ends came to 14 bases. Looked up from germline, CDR1 is SGHTA and CDR2 is FQGNSA. The CDR3 sequence is 15 residues long.

The V and J genes are TRBV7-9 and TRBJ2-2; 8 bases fit TRBD2. V was pared by 9 bases and J by 2 bases, with 8 bases of the junction left unmatched. Germline values: CDR1 SEHNR, CDR2 FQNEAQ (reference sequence). The CDR3 is 15 amino acids. In DNA, the CDR3 is TGTGCCAGGTCACCGGGACTAGGTAACACCGGGGAGCTGTTTTTT. Translation gives CARSPGLGNTGELFF.

The rearrangement links TRBV7-3 to TRBJ2-3; 7 positions agree with TRBD1. The V gene's germline CDR1 is SGHTA and CDR2 FQGTGA. There are 15 residues in the CDR3. The V and J ends lost 5 bases and 3 bases, in that order; junction bases with no gene match: 8. CDR3 bases: TGTGCCAGCAGCGCCAACAGCAGGGGGACAGATACGCAGTATTTT. Its translation is CASSANSRGTDTQYF.

The CDR3 sequence: CASIRSAAGSGNTIYF. DNA of the CDR3: TGTGCCAGCATCAGGTCGGCGGCAGGCTCTGGAAACACCATATATTTT. The chain couples TRBV7-9 to TRBJ1-3; D gene uncertain. The CDR3 consists of 16 residues. V was trimmed by 7 bases and J by 0 bases, leaving 16 bases between them. The germline V gene has CDR1 SEHNR and CDR2 FQNEAQ (reference sequence).

The CDR3: CASSLGLSGLAGATDTQYF. CDR3 DNA sequence: TGTGCCAGCAGCTTAGGTCTCTCGGGACTAGCGGGGGCCACAGATACGCAGTATTTT. The chain joins TRBV11-3 to TRBJ2-3; 14 bases map to TRBD2. Germline V gene data show CDR1 as SGHNT and CDR2 as YENEEA. The length of the CDR3 is 19 residues. The V and J ends lost 1 base and 2 bases, in that order; junction bases with no gene match: 8.

The chain is built from TRBV7-2 and TRBJ1-1; D call uncertain. The germline V gene has CDR1 SGHTA and CDR2 FQGNSA. The ends were cut back, 5 bases at V and 5 bases at J, with 18 bases in the middle. The CDR3 runs to 15 residues. The CDR3 sequence is CASSRGTPPGTEAFF. The CDR3 DNA sequence: TGTGCCAGCAGCCGAGGAACACCCCCAGGAACTGAAGCTTTCTTT.

The CDR3 coding sequence is TGTGCCAGCACCCAGTCCGGGTCAAGTTACAATGAGCAGTTCTTC. Protein: CASTQSGSSYNEQFF. This chain uses TRBV2 with TRBJ2-1; no firm D call. Trimming took 7 bases from V and 4 from J, leaving 17 bases between them. The CDR3 extends over 15 amino acids. Germline CDR1 and CDR2: SNHLY and FYNNEI.

V is TRBV4-1 and J is TRBJ1-2; possibly TRBD1 for D (5 bases). V was pared by 0 bases and J by 7 bases, with 15 bases between. The germline V gene encodes CDR1 MGHRA and CDR2 YSYEKL. The CDR3 is made up of 15 amino acids. CDR3 sequence: CASSQETDTMSGYTF. The CDR3 DNA is TGCGCCAGCAGCCAAGAGACAGATACGATGTCTGGCTACACCTTC.

This sequence joins TRBV12-5 and TRBJ2-1; TRBD2 matches 12 bases. CDR1 is LGHNT and CDR2 is FRNRAP in the germline V gene. The CDR3 runs to 13 residues. V shed 4 bases and J 12 bases; nucleotides not matched to a gene: 4. CDR3 nucleotides: TGTGCTAGTGGTTCCCTAGCGGGGGGGCCGCAGTTCTTC. Protein product: CASGSLAGGPQFF.

This clone has more than one count but fewer than ten. The rearrangement links TRBV7-9 to TRBJ2-2, with D unclear. Trimming cost V 8 bases and J 0 bases, with 7 bases left between them. The CDR3 extends over 13 amino acids. CDR1 and CDR2 from the germline V gene are SEHNR and FQNEAQ (reference sequence). The CDR3 loop is CASGSPNTGELFF. The CDR3 nucleotides read TGTGCCAGCGGAAGTCCGAACACCGGGGAGCTGTTTTTT. The full variable domain, with the rest looked up from reference TRBV7-9 and TRBJ2-2, is DTGVSQNPRHKITKRGQNVTFRCDPISEHNRLYWYRQTLGQGPEFLTYFQNEAQLEKSRLLSDRFSAERPKGSFSTLEIQRTEQGDSAMYLCASGSPNTGELFFGEGSRLTVL.

In its sample, this clone was seen a few times. The chain links TRBV6-6 to TRBJ2-7, with 7 bases lining up with TRBD1. This CDR3 is 15 amino acids long. The J segment lost 6 bases and the V segment lost 2 bases, leaving 10 bases of the junction unmatched. Germline values: CDR1 MNHNY, CDR2 SVGAGI (reference sequence). The CDR3 sequence is CASSYTDRPLSEQYF. The CDR3 DNA reads TGTGCCAGCAGTTACACGGACAGGCCTCTGAGCGAGCAGTACTTC.

This chain connects TRBV4-3 to TRBJ2-1; 10 bases match TRBD1. Germline V gene data show CDR1 as LGHNA and CDR2 as YSLEER. Unmatched junction bases numbered 8, after V lost 4 bases and J lost 8 bases. The length of the CDR3 is 15 residues. This chain's CDR3 is CASSPGTGDWYEQFF. The CDR3 DNA reads TGCGCCAGCAGCCCCGGGACAGGGGATTGGTATGAGCAGTTCTTC.

The rearrangement links TRBV19 to TRBJ2-5; TRBD2 might be the D (5 bases). Trimming took off 5 bases at V and 1 base at J, with 17 bases between the two ends. The CDR3 runs 16 residues. Germline V gene data show CDR1 as LNHDA and CDR2 as SQIVND (reference sequence). Here the CDR3 reads CASSPGGGFPQETQYF. The DNA of the CDR3 is TGTGCCAGTAGTCCAGGAGGCGGGTTTCCCCAAGAGACCCAGTACTTC.

This clone showed up just once. The chain recombines TRBV19 with TRBJ1-3; the D gene is possibly TRBD1 (5 bases). With 3 bases removed from V and 0 bases from J, the gap between germline ends came to 9 bases. Per germline, CDR1 LNHDA and CDR2 SQIVND (reference sequence). The length of the CDR3 is 15 residues. The CDR3 protein is CASSMGPNSGNTIYF. CDR3 coding DNA: TGTGCCAGTAGTATGGGACCGAACTCTGGAAACACCATATATTTT.

This clone appeared a single time. The rearrangement joins TRBV5-1 to TRBJ1-4, with 11 nucleotides matching TRBD1. In germline, CDR1 is SGHRS, CDR2 YFSETQ. V was clipped by 5 bases and J by 7 bases; unmatched bases: 4. The CDR3 is 14 residues long. CDR3 DNA: TGCGCCAGCAGGATGGACAGGGGGCCTGAAAAACTGTTTTTT. It encodes CASRMDRGPEKLFF.

The chain employs TRBV11-3 and TRBJ1-1; D not resolved. The germline gives CDR1 SGHNT, CDR2 YENEEA. V was cut by 5 bases and J by 3 bases, with 13 bases left in between. This CDR3 is 14 amino acids long. The CDR3 sequence is CASSPSPGHTEAFF. CDR3 DNA: TGTGCCAGCAGCCCTAGCCCTGGACACACTGAAGCTTTCTTT.

This sequence joins TRBV4-1 and TRBJ2-7, with D possibly TRBD2 on 7 matching bases. V lost 1 base, J lost 4 bases, and 23 bases lay in between. In germline, CDR1 is MGHRA, CDR2 YSYEKL. This CDR3 contains 18 residues. CDR3 residues: CASSQVKGGLGGLYEQYF. The CDR3 DNA reads TGCGCCAGCAGCCAAGTAAAAGGGGGGTTGGGGGGGCTATACGAGCAGTACTTC.

This sequence joins TRBV5-8 and TRBJ2-1, with TRBD2 as a possible D gene (6 bases). V shed 1 base and J shed 0 bases, with 17 bases lying between them. The germline CDR1 and CDR2 sequences are SGHTS and YDEGEE. The CDR3 has 18 residues. CDR3 sequence: CASSLRDSARSSYNEQFF. Here the CDR3 DNA reads TGTGCCAGCAGCTTGCGGGACTCAGCCCGAAGCTCCTACAATGAGCAGTTCTTC.

The chain employs TRBV15 and TRBJ2-7; TRBD1 aligns across 7 bases. Per the germline V gene, CDR1 is LNHNV and CDR2 is YYDKDF (reference sequence). After removal of 2 bases from V and 2 bases from J, the junction contained 9 bases not matched to a gene. The CDR3 has 16 residues. CDR3 bases: TGTGCCACCAGCAGACTCGGGACAGCCTCTCCCTACGAGCAGTACTTC. This translates into CATSRLGTASPYEQYF.

This clone is a singleton in its sample. This chain links TRBV7-6 with TRBJ2-7; D ambiguous. Germline V gene sequence: CDR1 SGHVS, CDR2 FNYEAQ. The CDR3 spans 12 residues. The V end lost 5 bases, the J end lost 7 bases, and 12 bases lay between the germline ends. The CDR3 DNA sequence: TGTGCCAGCAGCCGAAATAAAGGGGAGCAGTACTTC. Translated, it gives CASSRNKGEQYF.

This clone was detected once. J is TRBJ2-3 and V is TRBV4-2; D might be TRBD2 (6 bases). CDR3 length: 15 residues. Trimming stripped 4 bases from V and 1 base from J, with 12 bases between. The germline gives CDR1 LGHNA, CDR2 YNFKEQ. The CDR3 here is CASSPTGVRTDTQYF. The DNA of the CDR3 is TGTGCCAGCAGCCCCACGGGGGTTCGCACAGATACGCAGTATTTT.

The chain couples TRBV19 to TRBJ2-5; 9 nucleotides align to TRBD2. The CDR3 consists of 13 residues. Germline values: CDR1 LNHDA, CDR2 SQIVND (reference sequence). The J segment lost 5 bases and the V segment lost 6 bases, leaving 4 bases of the junction unmatched. In nucleotides, the CDR3 is TGTGCCAGTAGGGGGCGGGGGGGCGAGACCCAGTACTTC. As protein: CASRGRGGETQYF.

The J gene is TRBJ2-2, the V gene TRBV14, with 9 bases lining up with TRBD1. CDR3 size: 15 residues. Germline assignment: CDR1 SGHDN and CDR2 FVKESK. The V gene end was trimmed by 4 bases and the J gene end by 6 bases; junction bases not matched to a gene: 6. In DNA form, the CDR3 reads TGTGCCAGCAGCCGGGACAGGGTAGTAGCCGGGGAGCTGTTTTTT. Translation: CASSRDRVVAGELFF.